This TCR beta chain was found in a study of blood T cells in healthy people across ages. PCR was performed a second time for 7 to 11 cycles using a sample-barcoded 5' primer and a J-beta primer mix. Tags on each cDNA molecule came from a template-switch adaptor with 12 random nucleotides. TCRdb used MiXCR to reprocess the 5' RACE reads, holding one entry per CDR3 protein. The data hold approximately 780,000 distinct CDR3 sequences, with about 26% observed a single time. V was clipped by 5 bases and J by 5 bases; unmatched bases: 8. From germline, CDR1 is LGHNT and CDR2 FRNRAP. The CDR3 consists of 15 residues. General study findings and limits: Estimates of diversity drawn from one million T cells were considered underestimates.

As concerns this clonotype: What it binds is not known.

The data were also submitted as part of a second study, on T cells of mothers and their children. According to that study: Detection of persistent microchimeric T cell clones did not occur.

The receptor comes from a boy younger than 18 in good health. Sequenced: blood. The gene calls are TRBV12-5 and TRBJ1-1; TRBD1 matches at 10 bases. In nucleotides, the CDR3 is TGTGCTAGTGGTCCAGACAGGGGGCAGGGTACTGAAGCTTTCTTT. Translating gives CASGPDRGQGTEAFF.